The 8 T cell receptor beta chains in this list originate from one sample, sequenced in a study of blood T cell repertoires in COVID-19. The method was immunoSEQ multiplex PCR; TCRdb's version includes in-frame clones alone and lacks a portion of them. The sample lists roughly 200,000 clones; around 85% were seen once. Input material: peripheral blood. The receptor source for this set is a woman aged 55-70 years with acute or convalescent COVID-19.

The chain has TRBV7-9 and TRBJ1-5; no clear D. This CDR3 spans 16 amino acids. Per the germline V gene, CDR1 is SEHNR and CDR2 is FQNEAQ (reference sequence). V was clipped by 4 bases and J by 9 bases, with 22 bases between them. In DNA, the CDR3 is TGTGCCAGCAGCTCCGGGGTGGGGATCAATAGGAGGCCCCAGCATTTT. This sequence encodes CASSSGVGINRRPQHF.

This clone occurred once. The rearrangement joins TRBV24-1 to TRBJ2-5, with D possibly TRBD2 on 7 matching bases. Trimming took 3 bases from V and 4 from J, leaving 17 bases between them. The germline V gene encodes CDR1 KGHDR and CDR2 SFDVKD. The CDR3 runs to 16 residues. The CDR3 DNA is TGTGCCACCAGTGATCCTCAACACGCGGGGGCAGAGACCCAGTACTTC. Protein sequence: CATSDPQHAGAETQYF.

The CDR3 protein is CATSGTGQGRSYTF. The CDR3, as DNA: TGTGCCACCAGCGGGACAGGACAGGGACGAAGCTACACCTTC. V and J are TRBV15 and TRBJ1-2; 8 positions agree with TRBD1. The trim removed 5 bases at V and 9 bases at J, leaving 11 bases unmatched. CDR1 LNHNV and CDR2 YYDKDF come from the germline V gene (reference sequence). The CDR3 totals 14 residues.

V gene TRBV2 combines with J gene TRBJ1-1; 8 positions agree with TRBD1. CDR1 and CDR2 from the germline V gene are SNHLY and FYNNEI. With 6 bases clipped from V and 4 bases from J, the junction kept 7 bases outside the gene matches. The length of the CDR3 is 14 residues. The CDR3 nucleotides read TGTGCCAGCAGCATACAGGGGGGGGTCACTGAAGCTTTCTTT. The encoded protein is CASSIQGGVTEAFF.

V usage is TRBV5-4 and J usage is TRBJ1-4; D is unresolved. V was pared by 1 base and J by 0 bases, with 7 bases between. CDR1 and CDR2 from the germline V gene are SGHNT and YYREEE (reference sequence). The CDR3 loop spans 15 amino acids. The chain's CDR3 is CASSLMASTNEKLFF. The CDR3 nucleotides are TGTGCCAGCAGCTTGATGGCCTCAACTAATGAAAAACTGTTTTTT. Based on the CDR3 plus reference TRBV5-4 and TRBJ1-4, the full variable domain is ETGVTQSPTHLIKTRGQQVTLRCSSQSGHNTVSWYQQALGQGPQFIFQYYREEENGRGNFPPRFSGLQFPNYSSELNVNALELDDSALYLCASSLMASTNEKLFFGSGTQLSVL.

V usage is TRBV2 and J usage is TRBJ2-1, with TRBD1 matching 10 bases. Germline trimming cut 6 bases from V and 6 bases from J; bases unmatched to any gene: 8. Germline values: CDR1 SNHLY, CDR2 FYNNEI. The CDR3 extends over 15 amino acids. The CDR3: CASSPGTGAPNEQFF. The CDR3 nucleotides read TGTGCCAGCAGCCCCGGGACAGGGGCCCCCAATGAGCAGTTCTTC.

This chain connects TRBV29-1 to TRBJ1-2; no reliable D call. Per the germline V gene, CDR1 is SQVTM and CDR2 is ANQGSEA. This CDR3 contains 12 residues. The V and J ends lost 4 bases and 4 bases respectively, with 10 bases between them. The CDR3 nucleotides read TGCAGCGTTGCCCTAACCTCCTATGGCTACACCTTC. It translates to CSVALTSYGYTF.

V and J are TRBV21-1 and TRBJ2-7; TRBD2 is the table's D call, not checked against the DNA. TRBV21-1 is labeled a pseudogene. CDR3 size: 16 residues. CDR3 residues: CASSTTGTSDTYEQYV. CDR3 nucleotide sequence: TGTGCCAGCAGCACGACCGGGACTAGCGACACCTACGAGCAGTACGTC.